Listed here are 13 T cell receptor beta chains from one sample, sequenced in a study of long-term antiretroviral therapy in people with HIV (dated by TCRdb to between 2020 and 2023). The immunoSEQ hsTCRB v3.0 assay was used at survey level resolution to sequence the TRB variable region. TCRdb obtained this table from immuneACCESS and retained in-frame rearrangements with V and J assigned. These tables miss some clones; where compared with another copy, unresolved V genes account for less than half of the shortfall, and the remainder is unexplained. The sample contains some 14,000 clones, roughly 80% of them found a single time. The ten most abundant clones make up roughly 15% of the sample. Here the sequenced sample was unsorted PBMCs, taken 1.8 years before starting antiretroviral therapy. Receptor source: a woman between 40 and 50 years old with HIV.

Within the sample, this clone is medium-sized. Here the CDR3 reads CASKKKGRPQGETQYF. CDR3 DNA: TGTGCCAGCAAAAAAAAGGGGCGACCACAAGGAGAGACCCAGTACTTC. The J gene is TRBJ2-5, the V gene TRBV28, with D possibly TRBD1 on 5 matching bases. The CDR3 loop spans 16 amino acids. Trimming removed 7 bases at V and 4 bases at J, with 22 bases between. CDR1 is MDHEN and CDR2 is SYDVKM in the germline V gene.

This chain links TRBV19 with TRBJ1-4, with a possible D match to TRBD1 (5 bases). The CDR3 length is 14 residues. V was cut by 5 bases and J by 3 bases, with 10 bases left in between. Germline CDR1 is LNHDA and CDR2 is SQIVND (reference sequence). The CDR3 protein is CASSLQVSNEKLFF. CDR3 DNA sequence: TGTGCCAGTAGTTTACAGGTTTCTAATGAAAAACTGTTTTTT.

The gene calls are TRBV5-1 and TRBJ2-1; 11 positions match TRBD1. The CDR3 spans 13 residues. Germline V gene data show CDR1 as SGHRS and CDR2 as YFSETQ. V lost 6 bases, J lost 10 bases, and 6 bases stayed unmatched. The DNA for the CDR3 is TGCGCCAGCAAGTGGACAGGGGGCACCGAGCAGTTCTTC. Amino acids: CASKWTGGTEQFF. The full variable domain, its missing parts supplied by reference TRBV5-1 and TRBJ2-1, is KAGVTQTPRYLIKTRGQQVTLSCSPISGHRSVSWYQQTPGQGLQFLFEYFSETQRNKGNFPGRFSGRQFSNSRSEMNVSTLELGDSALYLCASKWTGGTEQFFGPGTRLTVL.

A few counts support this clone. The genes are TRBV19 and TRBJ1-1, with D tentatively TRBD1 (6 bases). Germline CDR1 and CDR2: LNHDA and SQIVND (reference sequence). Trimming took 0 bases from V and 3 from J, leaving 14 bases between them. The CDR3 covers 16 residues. The CDR3 DNA reads TGTGCCAGTAGTATAGACACGGTTAGGGGGGACACTGAAGCTTTCTTT. This gives the protein CASSIDTVRGDTEAFF.

This clone has just a few counts. The genes are TRBV7-2 and TRBJ1-5; D unclear. The CDR3 extends over 13 amino acids. V was pared by 2 bases and J by 6 bases, with 8 bases between. Germline CDR1 and CDR2: SGHTA and FQGNSA. This CDR3 is CASSLRWAQPQHF. In DNA form, the CDR3 reads TGTGCCAGCAGCTTACGTTGGGCTCAGCCCCAGCATTTT.

V and J are TRBV7-9 and TRBJ1-1; D is ambiguous. The germline V and J ends were trimmed by 5 bases and 0 bases, with 13 bases remaining between them. There are 15 residues in the CDR3. Germline lookup yields CDR1 SEHNR and CDR2 FQNEAQ (reference sequence). CDR3 sequence: CASSPSSRLNTEAFF. CDR3 nucleotide sequence: TGTGCCAGCAGCCCCTCCAGCAGGTTGAACACTGAAGCTTTCTTT.

The V gene is TRBV7-9, the J gene TRBJ1-4; 9 bases align to TRBD1. The ends lost 8 bases at V and 7 bases at J; junction bases unmatched: 5. The germline V gene encodes CDR1 SEHNR and CDR2 FQNEAQ (reference sequence). The CDR3 is 13 amino acids. The CDR3, as DNA: TGTGCCAGCCGGGACAGGGAACTTGAAAAACTGTTTTTT. Its protein is CASRDRELEKLFF.

V and J are TRBV27 and TRBJ1-1; no definite D call. V dropped 7 bases and J dropped 1 base, with 16 bases sitting between them. Germline V lookup: CDR1 MNHEY, CDR2 SMNVEV (reference sequence). This CDR3 is built from 15 residues. As DNA, the CDR3 is TGTGCCAGCACCCTCACCTCCTCAAAGAACACTGAAGCTTTCTTT. Translation gives CASTLTSSKNTEAFF.

The chain recombines TRBV7-9 with TRBJ1-2; no clear D. CDR3 size: 16 residues. Germline V gives CDR1 SEHNR, CDR2 FQNEAQ (reference sequence). The ends were cut back, 3 bases at V and 0 bases at J, with 14 bases in the middle. CDR3 in amino acids: CASSLSTLGTNYGYTF. CDR3 coding DNA: TGTGCCAGCAGCTTGTCCACCTTGGGGACTAACTATGGCTACACCTTC. Filled out from reference TRBV7-9 and TRBJ1-2, the complete variable domain reads DTGVSQNPRHKITKRGQNVTFRCDPISEHNRLYWYRQTLGQGPEFLTYFQNEAQLEKSRLLSDRFSAERPKGSFSTLEIQRTEQGDSAMYLCASSLSTLGTNYGYTFGSGTRLTVV.

V usage is TRBV10-3 and J usage is TRBJ1-1, with 8 nucleotides matching TRBD1. The germline CDR1 and CDR2 sequences are ENHRY and SYGVKD. V lost 8 bases, J lost 0 bases, and 11 bases stayed unmatched. The CDR3 is 16 amino acids. The CDR3 nucleotides read TGTGCCATCCGGGCCGGGACAGGATCCCTGAACACTGAAGCTTTCTTT. Translated: CAIRAGTGSLNTEAFF.

The J gene is TRBJ1-2, the V gene TRBV18, with a weak D call TRBD1 (5 bases). This CDR3 is 15 amino acids long. CDR1 is KGHSH and CDR2 is LQKENI in the germline V gene. Between the trimmed V and J ends, which lost 6 bases and 7 bases, there was a span of 21 bases. The CDR3 DNA reads TGTGCCAGCTCCCTCGACTACGTGACAGAAACTGGCTACACCTTC. It yields the protein CASSLDYVTETGYTF. The entire variable domain, with the rest obtained from reference TRBV18 and TRBJ1-2, is as follows: NAGVMQNPRHLVRRRGQEARLRCSPMKGHSHVYWYRQLPEEGLKFMVYLQKENIIDESGMPKERFSAEFPKEGPSILRIQQVVRGDSAAYFCASSLDYVTETGYTFGSGTRLTVV.

The genes are TRBV4-2 and TRBJ1-2, with 9 bases fitting TRBD1. Per the germline V gene, CDR1 is LGHNA and CDR2 is YNFKEQ. J gave up 3 bases and V 5 bases, and 7 bases lay outside the gene matches. The CDR3 runs to 15 residues. The CDR3 DNA sequence: TGTGCCAGCAGCACCCGGACAGGGGTGGACTATGGCTACACCTTC. It yields the protein CASSTRTGVDYGYTF.

The rearrangement uses TRBV5-1 and TRBJ2-1; 11 bases align to TRBD2. Germline loops: CDR1 SGHRS, CDR2 YFSETQ. The CDR3 is 16 amino acids. With 4 bases clipped from V and 8 bases from J, the junction kept 11 bases outside the gene matches. CDR3 amino acids: CASSMSTSGSHYEQFF. The CDR3 DNA is TGCGCCAGCAGCATGTCTACTAGCGGGAGTCACTATGAGCAGTTCTTC.